This T cell receptor (beta chain) was sequenced during a study of vaccination effects on CD4 cells after COVID-19. Study background: The median interval between the second dose and post-vaccine sampling was 72 days.

Trimming took off 2 bases at V and 5 bases at J, with 20 bases between the two ends. Germline assignment: CDR1 SGHNT and CDR2 YYREEE (reference sequence). The CDR3 is 17 residues long. Viral peptide pools were used in the ViraFEST assay to expand antigen-specific CD4+ T cells, and sequencing came afterward. Following 10 days of culture, CD4+ T cells were isolated. As their vaccination, participants received two doses of either BNT162b2 or mRNA-1273. None of these healthy vaccinees had been infected with SARS-CoV-2 before vaccination. The researchers cultured some 1.9 million PBMC per well with 8.5 to 10 IU/ml IL-2 and 8 to 10 ug/ml peptides. This clone has a handful of counts. Its specificity is not known. Clones were read by immunoSEQ multiplex PCR, and TCRdb kept only the in-frame ones, dropping some. This table has tens of thousands of clones, more than 60% appearing once.

The sample here was CD4+ T cells from PBMCs cultured with HCoV-NL63 spike peptides, taken after COVID-19 vaccination. This TCR was recovered from a human donor who received a COVID-19 vaccine. This chain links TRBV5-4 with TRBJ2-1; no reliable D call. DNA for the CDR3: TGTGCCAGCAGCTTCCCCTCGGGTGGTAAGGTAAACAATGAGCAGTTCTTC. Residues: CASSFPSGGKVNNEQFF.